Sequencing of this TCR beta chain was carried out in a study of T cells in Graves' hyperthyroidism and ophthalmopathy. Study-wide results and limits: From stable hyperthyroidism, ophthalmopathy was set apart by a 13 V-J model.

About this clonotype itself: Its antigen is still unknown.

Germline CDR1 MGHDK, CDR2 SYGVNS. The CDR3 is made up of 12 amino acids. Trimming removed 11 bases at V and 8 bases at J, with 18 bases between. Calling Graves' hyperthyroidism stable meant ophthalmopathy did not progress within 18 months. Amplification targeted TCR beta CDR3 regions from RNA transcripts. A set of HTBI primers served as the primers for a first-round RT-PCR of the TCR CDR3. MiXCR, run by TCRdb on the multiplex PCR reads, gives a single entry per CDR3 protein. Among around 540,000 distinct CDR3 sequences listed, just over 45% were seen once. This TCR came from a woman younger than 30 with Graves' hyperthyroidism. The sequencing sample was made of peripheral blood or thyroid tissue (not recorded which). The rearrangement uses TRBV25-1 and TRBJ1-1; D is unresolved. The CDR3 sequence: CAWSVLRREAFF. Written as DNA, the CDR3 is TGTGCCTGGAGTGTACTGAGGAGGGAAGCTTTCTTT.